This T cell receptor (beta chain) was documented in a study of human T cells and chemical hapten exposure. General study results and limits: After DPC sensitization, TCRs above 1 in 1000 frequency showed no change.

This clonotype was detected only a few times. Its antigen is not identified. Total RNA came from unfractionated whole blood. Individual cDNA molecules each carried unique molecular identifiers attached by the library. TCRdb re-called the 5' RACE reads through MiXCR, storing one row per CDR3 protein. The sample includes around 100,000 distinct CDR3 sequences, more than 15% of them seen just once. This CDR3 comprises 18 residues. CDR1 and CDR2 from the germline V gene are MDHEN and SYDVKM. V lost 3 bases to trimming and J lost 10 bases; unmatched junction nucleotides: 14. This sequence originates from a human donor in good health. The V and J genes are TRBV28 and TRBJ2-1; 14 nucleotides match TRBD2. The CDR3 DNA is TGTGCCAGCAGTTTCCGAACCGAGGGACTAGCGGGAGCGCGGGAGCAGTTCTTC. Protein: CASSFRTEGLAGAREQFF.